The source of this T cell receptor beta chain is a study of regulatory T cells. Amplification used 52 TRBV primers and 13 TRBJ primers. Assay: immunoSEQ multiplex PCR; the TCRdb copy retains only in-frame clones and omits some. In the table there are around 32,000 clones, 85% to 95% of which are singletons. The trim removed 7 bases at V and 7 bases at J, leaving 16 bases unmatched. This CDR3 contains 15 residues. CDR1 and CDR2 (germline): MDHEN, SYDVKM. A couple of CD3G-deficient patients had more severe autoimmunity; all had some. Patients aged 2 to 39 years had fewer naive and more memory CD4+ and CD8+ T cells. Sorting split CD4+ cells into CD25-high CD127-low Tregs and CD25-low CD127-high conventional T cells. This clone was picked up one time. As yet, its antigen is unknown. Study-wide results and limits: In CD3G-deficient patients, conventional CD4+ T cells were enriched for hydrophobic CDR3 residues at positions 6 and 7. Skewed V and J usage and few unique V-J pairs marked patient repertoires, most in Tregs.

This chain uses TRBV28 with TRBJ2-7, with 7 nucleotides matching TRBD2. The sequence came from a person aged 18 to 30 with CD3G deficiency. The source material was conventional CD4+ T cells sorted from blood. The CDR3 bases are TGTGCCAGCACCCCCAGCGGGACCCTTAAAGGAGAGCAGTACTTC. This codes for CASTPSGTLKGEQYF.